The present TCR beta chain was sequenced within a study of cytomegalovirus exposure and HLA in healthy donors. Looking at the study overall: Caucasian-associated ancestry cluster membership applied to less than 85% of around 400 genotyped donors. Study results and limitations: Across donors, most TCRs were seen rarely, yet some public ones were widespread.

Use of 60 Vbeta and 13 Jbeta primers characterized the PCR. Using immunoSEQ multiplex PCR, the repertoire was profiled, and TCRdb retains in-frame clones only, with some absent. Of over 25,000 clones in the sample, almost 70% were seen once. V lost 4 bases to trimming and J lost 8 bases; unmatched junction nucleotides: 6. This CDR3 comprises 13 residues. The germline V gene encodes CDR1 SEHNR and CDR2 FQNEAQ (reference sequence). A word on this clone: Its antigen is currently unknown.

Each donor was nominally healthy when sampled (though unrecorded immune exposures were likely). This clonotype was obtained from a woman aged 45-65 years in good health and CMV-seronegative. V is TRBV7-9 and J is TRBJ1-2, with TRBD1 matching 8 bases. The source material was PBMCs. The CDR3 region has the DNA TGTGCCAGCAGCTCCCGGGACAGGTGGGGCTACACCTTC. Translation gives CASSSRDRWGYTF.